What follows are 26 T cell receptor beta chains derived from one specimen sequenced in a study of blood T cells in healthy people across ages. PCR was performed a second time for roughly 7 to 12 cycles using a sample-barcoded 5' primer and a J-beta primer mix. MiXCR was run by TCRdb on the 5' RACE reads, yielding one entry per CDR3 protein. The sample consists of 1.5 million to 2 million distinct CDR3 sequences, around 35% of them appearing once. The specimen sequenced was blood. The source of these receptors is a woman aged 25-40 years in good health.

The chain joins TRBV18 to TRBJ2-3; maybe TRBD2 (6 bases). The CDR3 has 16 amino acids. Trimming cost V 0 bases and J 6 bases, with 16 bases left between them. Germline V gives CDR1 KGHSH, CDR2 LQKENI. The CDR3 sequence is CASSPPSLGSGDTQYF. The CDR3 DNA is TGTGCCAGCTCACCACCGTCCCTCGGGAGTGGTGATACGCAGTATTTT.

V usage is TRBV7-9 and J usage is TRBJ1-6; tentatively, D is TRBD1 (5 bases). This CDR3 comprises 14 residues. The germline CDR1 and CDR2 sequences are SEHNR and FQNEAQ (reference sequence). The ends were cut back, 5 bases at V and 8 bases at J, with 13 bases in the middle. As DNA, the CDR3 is TGTGCCAGCAGCATAACCATGGGGGATTCACCCCTCCACTTT. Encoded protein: CASSITMGDSPLHF.

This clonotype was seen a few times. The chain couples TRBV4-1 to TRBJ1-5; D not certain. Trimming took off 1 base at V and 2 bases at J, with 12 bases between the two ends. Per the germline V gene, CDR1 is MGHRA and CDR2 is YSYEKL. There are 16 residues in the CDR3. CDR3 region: CASSQGRERGNQPQHF. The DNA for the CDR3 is TGCGCCAGCAGCCAAGGCCGGGAGAGGGGCAATCAGCCCCAGCATTTT.

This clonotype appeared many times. The chain's CDR3 is CASSEGARDEQYF. The CDR3 nucleotides read TGCGCCAGCAGTGAAGGGGCTAGAGACGAGCAGTACTTC. The chain couples TRBV10-1 to TRBJ2-7, with D perhaps TRBD1 (5 bases). Germline lookup yields CDR1 WNHNN and CDR2 SYGVQD (reference sequence). V was clipped by 3 bases and J by 5 bases, with 11 bases between them. The CDR3 sequence is 13 residues long.

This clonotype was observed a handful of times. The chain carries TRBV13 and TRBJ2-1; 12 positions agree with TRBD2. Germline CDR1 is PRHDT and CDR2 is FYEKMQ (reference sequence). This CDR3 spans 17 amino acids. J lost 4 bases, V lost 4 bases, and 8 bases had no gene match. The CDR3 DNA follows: TGTGCCAGCAGCTCACTTGTACTAGCGGGAGGATACAATGAGCAGTTCTTC. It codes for CASSSLVLAGGYNEQFF. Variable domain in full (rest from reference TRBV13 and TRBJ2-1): AAGVIQSPRHLIKEKRETATLKCYPIPRHDTVYWYQQGPGQDPQFLISFYEKMQSDKGSIPDRFSAQQFSDYHSELNMSSLELGDSALYFCASSSLVLAGGYNEQFFGPGTRLTVL.

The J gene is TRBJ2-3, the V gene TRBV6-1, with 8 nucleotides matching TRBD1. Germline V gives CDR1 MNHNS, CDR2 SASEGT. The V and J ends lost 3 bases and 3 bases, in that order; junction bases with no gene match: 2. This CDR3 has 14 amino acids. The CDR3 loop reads CASSDHRGTDTQYF. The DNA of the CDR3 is TGTGCCAGCAGTGACCACAGGGGGACAGATACGCAGTATTTT.

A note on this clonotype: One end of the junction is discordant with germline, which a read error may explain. The CDR3 protein is CTSSHDRDRLNEQFF. The CDR3 DNA reads TGTACCAGCAGCCACGACCGGGACAGGCTAAATGAGCAGTTCTTC. The chain uses TRBV5-4 and TRBJ2-1, with TRBD1 matching 8 bases. The CDR3 length is 15 residues. Germline loops: CDR1 SGHNT, CDR2 YYREEE (reference sequence).

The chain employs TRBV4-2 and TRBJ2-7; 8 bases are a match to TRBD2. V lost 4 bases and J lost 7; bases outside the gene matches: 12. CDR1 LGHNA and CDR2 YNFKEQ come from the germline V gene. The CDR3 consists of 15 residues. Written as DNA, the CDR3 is TGTGCCAGCAGCCCGAGGGTAGCGGGATTTTATGAGCAGTACTTC. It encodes CASSPRVAGFYEQYF.

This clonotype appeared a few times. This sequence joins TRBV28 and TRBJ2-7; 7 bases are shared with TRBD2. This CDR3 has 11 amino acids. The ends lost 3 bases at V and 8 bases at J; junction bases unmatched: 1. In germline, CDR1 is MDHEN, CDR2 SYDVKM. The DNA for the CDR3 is TGTGCCAGCAGTTTCGGGACTAAGCAGTACTTC. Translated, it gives CASSFGTKQYF. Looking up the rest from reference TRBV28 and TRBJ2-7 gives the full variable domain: DVKVTQSSRYLVKRTGEKVFLECVQDMDHENMFWYRQDPGLGLRLIYFSYDVKMKEKGDIPEGYSVSREKKERFSLILESASTNQTSMYLCASSFGTKQYFGPGTRLTVT.

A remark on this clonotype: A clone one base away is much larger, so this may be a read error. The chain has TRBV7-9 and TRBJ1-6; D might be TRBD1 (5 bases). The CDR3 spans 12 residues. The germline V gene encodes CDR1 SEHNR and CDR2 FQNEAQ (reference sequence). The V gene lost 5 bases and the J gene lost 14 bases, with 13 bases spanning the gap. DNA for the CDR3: TGTGCCAGCAGCCCGATACGAGGGGCCCTCCACTTT. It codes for CASSPIRGALHF.

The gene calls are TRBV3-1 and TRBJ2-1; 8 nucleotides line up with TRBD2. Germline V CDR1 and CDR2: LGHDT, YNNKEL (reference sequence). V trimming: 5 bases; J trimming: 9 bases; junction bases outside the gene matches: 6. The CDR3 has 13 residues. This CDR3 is CASSWTGTSEQFF. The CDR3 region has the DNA TGTGCCAGCAGCTGGACCGGGACTAGTGAGCAGTTCTTC.

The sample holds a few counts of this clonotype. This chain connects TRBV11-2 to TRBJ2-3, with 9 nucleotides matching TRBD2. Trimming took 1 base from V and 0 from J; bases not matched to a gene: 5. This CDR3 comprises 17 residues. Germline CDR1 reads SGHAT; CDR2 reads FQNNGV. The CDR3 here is CASSLGVGTSSTDTQYF. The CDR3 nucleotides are TGTGCCAGCAGCTTAGGAGTCGGGACTAGCAGCACAGATACGCAGTATTTT.

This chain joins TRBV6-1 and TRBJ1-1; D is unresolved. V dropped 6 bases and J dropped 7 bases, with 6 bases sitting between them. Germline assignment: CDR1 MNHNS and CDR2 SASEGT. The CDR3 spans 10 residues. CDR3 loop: CASRPDEAFF. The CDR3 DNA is TGTGCCAGCAGGCCCGATGAAGCTTTCTTT.

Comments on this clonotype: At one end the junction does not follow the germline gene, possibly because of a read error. The CDR3 DNA reads TGTGCCAGCAGTTTGGGGGAGGCCACAGATGCGCAGTATTTT. Translation: CASSLGEATDAQYF. V is TRBV12-3 or TRBV12-4 and J is TRBJ2-3; D perhaps matches TRBD2 (6 bases). The CDR3 has 14 amino acids.

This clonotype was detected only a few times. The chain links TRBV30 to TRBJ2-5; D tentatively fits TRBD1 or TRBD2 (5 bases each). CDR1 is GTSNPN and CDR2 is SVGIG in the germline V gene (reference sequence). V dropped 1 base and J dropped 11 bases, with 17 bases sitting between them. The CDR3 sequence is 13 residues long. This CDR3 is CAWSAGTSREQYF. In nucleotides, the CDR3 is TGTGCCTGGAGTGCTGGGACCTCAAGGGAGCAGTACTTC.

In nucleotides, the CDR3 is TGTGCCAGCAACCTTAGGGGATATAGCTCCTACAATGAGCAGTTCTTC. It encodes CASNLRGYSSYNEQFF. This chain links TRBV12-3 or TRBV12-4 with TRBJ2-1; D is perhaps TRBD1 (5 bases). The CDR3 is made up of 16 amino acids. V was pared by 7 bases and J by 0 bases, with 16 bases between.

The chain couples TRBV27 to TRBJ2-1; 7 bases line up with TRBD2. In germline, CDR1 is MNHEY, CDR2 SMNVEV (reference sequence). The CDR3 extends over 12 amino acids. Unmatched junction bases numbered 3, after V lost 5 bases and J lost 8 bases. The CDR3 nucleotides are TGTGCCAGCAGTGGGACTACCGATGAGCAGTTCTTC. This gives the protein CASSGTTDEQFF.

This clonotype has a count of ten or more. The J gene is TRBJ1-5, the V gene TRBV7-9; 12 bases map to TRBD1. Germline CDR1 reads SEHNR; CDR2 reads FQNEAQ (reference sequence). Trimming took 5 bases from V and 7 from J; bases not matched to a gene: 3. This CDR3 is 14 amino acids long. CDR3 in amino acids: CASSGGTGGQPQHF. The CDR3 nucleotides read TGTGCCAGCAGCGGCGGGACAGGGGGCCAGCCCCAGCATTTT.

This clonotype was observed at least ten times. The CDR3 reads CAISEEASGNYEQYF. In DNA form, the CDR3 reads TGTGCCATCAGTGAAGAGGCTAGCGGAAACTACGAGCAGTACTTC. V gene TRBV10-3 combines with J gene TRBJ2-7; 7 positions agree with TRBD2. The CDR3 has 15 residues. The junction had 8 bases not matched to a gene; V was cut back by 3 bases and J by 3 bases. Germline values: CDR1 ENHRY, CDR2 SYGVKD.

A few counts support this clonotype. The CDR3 region has the DNA TGTGCCAGCACCCCTTCTGGCTGGGTGGACGAGCAGTACTTC. Amino acids: CASTPSGWVDEQYF. This chain connects TRBV27 to TRBJ2-7; no definite D call. Trimming cost V 7 bases and J 5 bases, with 18 bases left between them. The CDR3 is 14 amino acids. Looked up from germline, CDR1 is MNHEY and CDR2 is SMNVEV (reference sequence).

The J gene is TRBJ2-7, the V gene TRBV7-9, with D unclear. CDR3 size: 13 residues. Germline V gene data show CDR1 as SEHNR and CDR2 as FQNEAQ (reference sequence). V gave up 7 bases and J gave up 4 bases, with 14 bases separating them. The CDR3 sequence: CASTSAPQYEQYF. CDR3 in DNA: TGTGCCAGCACCTCCGCCCCTCAGTACGAGCAGTACTTC.

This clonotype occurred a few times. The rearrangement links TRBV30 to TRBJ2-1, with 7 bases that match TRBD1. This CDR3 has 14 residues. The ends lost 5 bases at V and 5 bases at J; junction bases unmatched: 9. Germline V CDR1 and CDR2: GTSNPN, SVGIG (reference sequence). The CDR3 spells CAWGVGQTNNEQFF. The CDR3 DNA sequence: TGTGCCTGGGGGGTGGGACAGACAAACAATGAGCAGTTCTTC.

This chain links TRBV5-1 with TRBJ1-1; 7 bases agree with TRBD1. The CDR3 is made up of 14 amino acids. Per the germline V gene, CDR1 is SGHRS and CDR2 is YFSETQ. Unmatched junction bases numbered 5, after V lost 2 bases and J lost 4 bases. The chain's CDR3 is CASSFDRAVTEAFF. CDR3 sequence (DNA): TGCGCCAGCAGCTTCGACAGGGCAGTCACTGAAGCTTTCTTT.

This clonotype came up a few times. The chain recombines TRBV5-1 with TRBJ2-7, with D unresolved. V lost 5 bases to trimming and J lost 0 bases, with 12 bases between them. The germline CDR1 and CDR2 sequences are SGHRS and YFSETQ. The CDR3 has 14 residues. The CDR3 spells CASRILADSYEQYF. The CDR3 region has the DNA TGCGCCAGCAGGATCTTGGCTGACTCCTACGAGCAGTACTTC.

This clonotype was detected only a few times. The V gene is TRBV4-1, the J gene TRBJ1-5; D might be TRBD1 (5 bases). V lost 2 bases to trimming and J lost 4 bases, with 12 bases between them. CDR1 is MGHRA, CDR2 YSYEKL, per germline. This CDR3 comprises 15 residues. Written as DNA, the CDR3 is TGCGCCAGCAGCCAAAACAGGAGCCCAAATCAGCCCCAGCATTTT. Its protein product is CASSQNRSPNQPQHF.

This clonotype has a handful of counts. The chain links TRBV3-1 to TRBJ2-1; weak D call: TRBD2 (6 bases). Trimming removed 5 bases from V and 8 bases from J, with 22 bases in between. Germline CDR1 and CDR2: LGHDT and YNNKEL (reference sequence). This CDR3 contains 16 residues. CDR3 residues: CASSTPGGEGADEQFF. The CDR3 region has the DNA TGTGCCAGCAGCACCCCCGGAGGGGAAGGCGCAGATGAGCAGTTCTTC.